The next 31 T cell receptor beta chains were all read from a single sample in a study of T cells in Graves' hyperthyroidism and ophthalmopathy. TCR beta CDR3 regions were amplified from RNA transcripts. The primer set for the first-round RT-PCR of the TCR CDR3 was HTBI. TCRdb analysed the multiplex PCR reads with MiXCR anew, one entry per CDR3 protein. The data hold approximately 640,000 distinct CDR3 sequences, with around 15% observed a single time. The sample comprised blood. All receptors derive from a woman aged 25 to 39 with Graves' hyperthyroidism.

Only a few counts were recorded for this clonotype. This chain joins TRBV15 and TRBJ2-7, with D unclear. The CDR3 runs 13 residues. CDR1 and CDR2 from the germline V gene are LNHNV and YYDKDF (reference sequence). V lost 4 bases to trimming and J lost 2 bases, with 9 bases between them. Here the CDR3 DNA reads TGTGCCACCAGCACACACACCCCCTACGAGCAGTACTTC. Encoded protein: CATSTHTPYEQYF.

This clonotype was counted many times. The chain joins TRBV6-1 to TRBJ1-4; D might be TRBD1 (6 bases). V lost 6 bases, J lost 0 bases, and 11 bases lay in between. CDR1 is MNHNS and CDR2 is SASEGT in the germline V gene. This CDR3 contains 15 residues. The CDR3 DNA reads TGTGCCAGCAGCTCGACAGGTGCAACTAATGAAAAACTGTTTTTT. It translates to CASSSTGATNEKLFF.

This chain links TRBV7-8 with TRBJ2-5; D may be TRBD1 (6 bases). The germline V and J ends were trimmed by 5 bases and 4 bases, with 11 bases remaining between them. The length of the CDR3 is 13 residues. Germline V gene lookup returns CDR1 SGHVS and CDR2 FQNEAQ. The CDR3 protein is CASSDGQRETQYF. The CDR3 DNA reads as TGTGCCAGCAGCGACGGACAGAGAGAGACCCAGTACTTC.

The table lists this clonotype with many counts. The J gene is TRBJ2-7, the V gene TRBV11-2; 8 positions match TRBD1. The V and J ends lost 4 bases and 5 bases, in that order; junction bases with no gene match: 10. The CDR3 covers 15 residues. Per germline, CDR1 SGHAT and CDR2 FQNNGV. CDR3 sequence: CASSSTDRAVHEQYF. DNA of the CDR3: TGTGCCAGCAGCTCCACGGACAGGGCAGTACACGAGCAGTACTTC.

This clonotype showed up many times. This chain uses TRBV30 with TRBJ2-7; D is unresolved. Germline-derived CDR1 and CDR2 are GTSNPN and SVGIG (reference sequence). The CDR3 totals 13 residues. Trimming stripped 0 bases from V and 2 bases from J, with 8 bases between. CDR3 bases: TGTGCCTGGAGTGTATCCAGCACCTACGAGCAGTACTTC. It yields the protein CAWSVSSTYEQYF.

The V gene is TRBV7-9, the J gene TRBJ1-6; TRBD1 matches 7 bases. This CDR3 contains 14 residues. Germline trimming cut 5 bases from V and 7 bases from J; bases unmatched to any gene: 5. Germline V gene lookup returns CDR1 SEHNR and CDR2 FQNEAQ (reference sequence). This chain's CDR3 is CASSHGQDNSPLHF. CDR3 in DNA: TGTGCCAGCAGCCATGGACAGGACAATTCACCCCTCCACTTT.

CDR3 region: CASRWTPAGETQYF. The CDR3, as DNA: TGTGCCAGCAGGTGGACCCCTGCAGGGGAGACCCAGTACTTC. The chain is built from TRBV5-6 and TRBJ2-5; perhaps TRBD1 as D (5 bases). Germline CDR1 and CDR2: SGHDT and YYEEEE. The CDR3 is 14 residues long. Trimming took off 5 bases at V and 5 bases at J, with 16 bases between the two ends.

V gene TRBV30 combines with J gene TRBJ1-1; 7 bases map to TRBD1. Germline trimming cut 8 bases from V and 7 bases from J; bases unmatched to any gene: 16. This CDR3 is 14 amino acids long. CDR1 and CDR2 (germline): GTSNPN, SVGIG (reference sequence). CDR3 sequence reads: CASSLEGAADEAFF. The CDR3, as DNA: TGTGCCAGCAGCTTGGAGGGGGCGGCGGATGAAGCTTTCTTT. Drawing the rest from reference TRBV30 and TRBJ1-1, the complete variable domain is SQTIHQWPATLVQPVGSPLSLECTVEGTSNPNLYWYRQAAGRGLQLLFYSVGIGQISSEVPQNLSASRPQDRQFILSSKKLLLSDSGFYLCASSLEGAADEAFFGQGTRLTVV.

In its sample, this clonotype was seen many times. V is TRBV2 and J is TRBJ2-3; TRBD1 matches at 9 bases. CDR1 and CDR2 from the germline V gene are SNHLY and FYNNEI. CDR3 length equals 14 residues. Trimming at V came to 6 bases and at J to 3 bases, leaving 4 bases not matched to a gene. The CDR3 sequence: CASRGDRDTDTQYF. The DNA for the CDR3 is TGTGCCAGCAGGGGGGACAGGGATACAGATACGCAGTATTTT.

CDR3 in DNA: TGTGCCAGCAAGTGGGACGGATACACAGATACGCAGTATTTT. Its protein is CASKWDGYTDTQYF. The rearrangement uses TRBV6-2 or TRBV6-3 and TRBJ2-3, with D possibly being TRBD1 or TRBD2 (5 bases each). This CDR3 has 14 residues. Per the germline V gene, CDR1 is MNHEY and CDR2 is SVGEGT. V lost 7 bases and J lost 2, with 13 bases in between.

This clonotype was observed many times. The chain has TRBV28 and TRBJ2-7, with D possibly being TRBD1 or TRBD2 (5 bases each). The length of the CDR3 is 18 residues. Trimming removed 2 bases at V and 5 bases at J, with 25 bases between. CDR1 and CDR2 from the germline V gene are MDHEN and SYDVKM. The CDR3 bases are TGTGCCAGCAGTTTAGCGGACCCCCTAAGTGGCAGGGACCACGAGCAGTACTTC. Its translation is CASSLADPLSGRDHEQYF.

This clonotype was seen ten or more times. The V call is TRBV3-1, the J call TRBJ2-1; D is perhaps TRBD1 (5 bases). Per germline, CDR1 LGHDT and CDR2 YNNKEL (reference sequence). Deletions cut 9 bases from V and 5 bases from J, with 11 bases between. The CDR3 loop spans 12 amino acids. The CDR3 reads CASGALNNEQFF. CDR3 sequence (DNA): TGTGCCAGTGGGGCCTTAAACAATGAGCAGTTCTTC.

This clonotype was counted many times. The gene calls are TRBV11-3 and TRBJ2-7; the D gene is possibly TRBD1 (5 bases). Trimming pared 5 bases from V and 5 bases from J, leaving 10 bases between. The CDR3 is made up of 12 amino acids. Germline V gene sequence: CDR1 SGHNT, CDR2 YENEEA. This CDR3 is CASSRRADEQYF. The CDR3, as DNA: TGTGCCAGCAGCCGCAGGGCGGACGAGCAGTACTTC.

This clonotype showed up many times. The V and J genes are TRBV2 and TRBJ2-7, with D perhaps matching TRBD1 or TRBD2 (5 bases each). Germline loops: CDR1 SNHLY, CDR2 FYNNEI. The CDR3 extends over 15 amino acids. The V end lost 10 bases, the J end lost 4 bases, and 23 bases lay between the germline ends. The DNA of the CDR3 is TGTGCCACTCTCCGGACCGGGACGGAGAGTTACGAGCAGTACTTC. This encodes CATLRTGTESYEQYF.

The sample holds a few counts of this clonotype. The chain links TRBV5-6 to TRBJ2-2, with 11 positions matching TRBD1. Looked up from germline, CDR1 is SGHDT and CDR2 is YYEEEE. J was trimmed by 4 bases and V by 4 bases; bases with no gene match: 6. This CDR3 is built from 16 residues. Here the CDR3 DNA reads TGTGCCAGCAGCATGCCAGGGACAGGGGGCACCGGGGAGCTGTTTTTT. Its protein product is CASSMPGTGGTGELFF.

This clonotype was detected many times. The chain's CDR3 is CASRGPGPTYEEQYF. The CDR3 coding sequence is TGTGCCAGCAGGGGGCCGGGACCCACCTACGAGGAGCAGTACTTC. The rearrangement links TRBV2 to TRBJ2-7; the D call may be TRBD1 or TRBD2 (5 bases each). Trimming pared 6 bases from V and 7 bases from J, leaving 22 bases between. This CDR3 spans 15 amino acids. CDR1 and CDR2 from the germline V gene are SNHLY and FYNNEI. The complete variable domain, with remaining parts taken from reference TRBV2 and TRBJ2-7, reads EPEVTQTPSHQVTQMGQEVILRCVPISNHLYFYWYRQILGQKVEFLVSFYNNEISEKSEIFDDQFSVERPDGSNFTLKIRSTKLEDSAMYFCASRGPGPTYEEQYFGPGTRLTVT.

This clonotype was found a few times. The CDR3 sequence is CASKPGTGEETQYF. CDR3 sequence (DNA): TGTGCCAGCAAACCCGGGACAGGGGAAGAGACCCAGTACTTC. The chain carries TRBV12-3 or TRBV12-4 and TRBJ2-5, with 10 bases identical to TRBD1. The length of the CDR3 is 14 residues. Germline trimming cut 7 bases from V and 3 bases from J; bases unmatched to any gene: 5.

This clonotype occurred a few times. The chain uses TRBV20-1 and TRBJ1-5, with unresolved D. CDR3 size: 14 residues. Germline assignment: CDR1 DFQATT and CDR2 SNEGSKA (reference sequence). Trimming took off 5 bases at V and 2 bases at J, with 13 bases between the two ends. CDR3 nucleotides: TGCAGTGCTTATGGTGGGGATGGCAATCAGCCCCAGCATTTT. It encodes CSAYGGDGNQPQHF.

In its sample, this clonotype was seen a few times. This chain links TRBV2 with TRBJ2-7, with D hard to call. Germline CDR1 SNHLY, CDR2 FYNNEI. The CDR3 runs 13 residues. V was pared by 3 bases and J by 0 bases, with 6 bases between. CDR3 protein: CASSDWLSYEQYF. The DNA of the CDR3 is TGTGCCAGCAGTGATTGGCTCTCCTACGAGCAGTACTTC.

This clonotype was counted at least ten times. The chain couples TRBV20-1 to TRBJ2-5; D gene uncertain. Per germline, CDR1 DFQATT and CDR2 SNEGSKA (reference sequence). The CDR3 runs to 10 residues. Trimming took off 5 bases at V and 7 bases at J, with 8 bases between the two ends. CDR3 DNA sequence: TGCAGTGCTGGCATGAGGACCCAGTACTTC. Translating it yields CSAGMRTQYF.

This clonotype was recorded at least ten times. The rearrangement joins TRBV12-3 or TRBV12-4 to TRBJ1-1; D is unclear. Trimming removed 3 bases from V and 3 bases from J, with 11 bases in between. The CDR3 consists of 14 residues. CDR3 sequence: CASSFGVRYTEAFF. The CDR3 DNA follows: TGTGCCAGCAGTTTTGGGGTTAGGTACACTGAAGCTTTCTTT.

There are a few counts of this clonotype. The chain carries TRBV5-1 and TRBJ2-7; unclear D gene. Per the germline V gene, CDR1 is SGHRS and CDR2 is YFSETQ. The CDR3 consists of 15 residues. V lost 2 bases to trimming and J lost 0 bases, with 12 bases between them. The DNA of the CDR3 is TGCGCCAGCAGCTTAAATTGGGGAAGCTCCTACGAGCAGTACTTC. Protein product: CASSLNWGSSYEQYF.

The chain couples TRBV9 to TRBJ2-7, with D unclear. V gave up 0 bases and J gave up 6 bases, with 10 bases separating them. CDR3 size: 13 residues. Germline assignment: CDR1 SGDLS and CDR2 YYNGEE. The CDR3 sequence is CASSVVSAGEQYF. The CDR3 region has the DNA TGTGCCAGCAGCGTAGTGTCAGCCGGCGAGCAGTACTTC.

This clonotype appeared many times. The chain joins TRBV28 to TRBJ2-3; D is uncertain. The CDR3 is 15 residues long. Germline V CDR1 and CDR2: MDHEN, SYDVKM. Trimming took off 1 base at V and 2 bases at J, with 10 bases between the two ends. In DNA form, the CDR3 reads TGTGCCAGCAGTTTATTCGGTCAGCCCACAGATACGCAGTATTTT. As protein: CASSLFGQPTDTQYF.

This clonotype has only a few counts. The chain links TRBV4-1 to TRBJ2-7; TRBD1 or TRBD2 may be the D gene (6 bases each). CDR1 and CDR2 from the germline V gene are MGHRA and YSYEKL. CDR3 size: 16 residues. Trimming took 1 base from V and 4 from J, leaving 17 bases between them. The CDR3, as DNA: TGCGCCAGCAGCCAAGGGGGGGCAAAGGCCCGATACGAGCAGTACTTC. It specifies CASSQGGAKARYEQYF.

This clonotype was detected ten times or more. The rearrangement links TRBV3-1 to TRBJ2-3; D not resolved. The V gene lost 0 bases and the J gene lost 2 bases, with 9 bases spanning the gap. CDR3 length: 15 amino acids. Germline CDR1 LGHDT, CDR2 YNNKEL (reference sequence). As DNA, the CDR3 is TGTGCCAGCAGCCAAGATCAGACAAACACAGATACGCAGTATTTT. Its translation is CASSQDQTNTDTQYF.

This clonotype has just a few counts. The rearrangement links TRBV9 to TRBJ2-1; unclear D gene. V was shortened by 1 base and J by 12 bases, with 29 bases between the two germline ends. There are 18 residues in the CDR3. Germline V gene sequence: CDR1 SGDLS, CDR2 YYNGEE. DNA of the CDR3: TGTGCCAGCAGCGTATATGGCGCCCCCGGCGGCTGGTCAGTTGGGCAGTTCTTC. Translated: CASSVYGAPGGWSVGQFF.

The sample holds a few counts of this clonotype. This chain links TRBV20-1 with TRBJ2-7, with D possibly TRBD1 on 6 matching bases. CDR1 and CDR2 from the germline V gene are DFQATT and SNEGSKA (reference sequence). V gave up 4 bases and J gave up 2 bases, with 15 bases separating them. This CDR3 region has 14 residues. The CDR3 sequence is CSATQQGQTYEQYF. The CDR3 DNA reads as TGCAGTGCTACACAACAGGGTCAGACCTACGAGCAGTACTTC.

This clonotype was seen repeatedly, ten times or more. The rearrangement links TRBV18 to TRBJ1-1; D is unclear. The germline V gene encodes CDR1 KGHSH and CDR2 LQKENI. This CDR3 region has 14 residues. Between the trimmed V and J ends, which lost 10 bases and 1 base, there was a span of 16 bases. The CDR3 nucleotides are TGTGCCACCCAACGTCTAGACGGGAACACTGAAGCTTTCTTT. It codes for CATQRLDGNTEAFF.

The rearrangement links TRBV27 to TRBJ2-7; 11 bases are a match to TRBD2. The V gene end was trimmed by 10 bases and the J gene end by 7 bases; junction bases not matched to a gene: 9. CDR1 is MNHEY and CDR2 is SMNVEV in the germline V gene (reference sequence). This CDR3 is built from 13 residues. CDR3 region: CATAGTSGFEQYF. The CDR3 DNA is TGTGCCACGGCCGGGACTAGCGGTTTTGAGCAGTACTTC.

The chain employs TRBV29-1 and TRBJ2-1; 9 bases are a match to TRBD2. J lost 2 bases, V lost 4 bases, and 3 bases had no gene match. The CDR3 has 14 amino acids. CDR1 SQVTM and CDR2 ANQGSEA come from the germline V gene. In DNA form, the CDR3 reads TGCAGCGTTGCGGGGACTAGCCCCTACAATGAGCAGTTCTTC. Protein: CSVAGTSPYNEQFF.